This record concerns one TCR beta chain sequence. Antigen specificity is unknown. This sample is drawn from a study of siplizumab effects on memory and regulatory T cells. The data were produced by immunoSEQ multiplex PCR, yet TCRdb's version contains in-frame clones alone and is incomplete. The sample carries some 96,000 clones, 80% to 95% recorded once. The CDR3 length is 14 residues. The germline V gene encodes CDR1 KGHSH and CDR2 LQKENI. V gave up 0 bases and J gave up 5 bases; unmatched junction bases: 3. Study-wide results and caveats: Proliferating Tregs in siplizumab cultures were never verified as suppressive.

Sequences were obtained from CD4+ T cells sorted from blood. The sequence was collected from a human donor in good health. The V gene is TRBV18, the J gene TRBJ2-7, with 8 bases matching TRBD1. In nucleotides, the CDR3 is TGTGCCAGCTCACCACCGGCAGGGGGCGACGAGCAGTACTTC. Protein sequence: CASSPPAGGDEQYF.